These T cell receptor beta chains were read from a single sample in a study of beta chain features in type 1 diabetes. Sequencing was performed with immunoSEQ multiplex PCR; in TCRdb, only in-frame clones are kept and a portion is missing. This table has about 900,000 clones, roughly a sixth appearing once. Sequencing was performed on naive CD4+ T cells from blood. The receptors come from a woman aged 18-29 years in good health. Each CDR3 is given with its conserved first and last residue. The D gene is left open where the match is weak. The size of a clone is reported for some rows only, either as once, few or many, or as a class for expanded clones.

few 14 TRBJ2-7 TRBV5-6 . CASSRGTYSYEQYF TGTGCCAGCAGCCGCGGGACTTACTCCTACGAGCAGTACTTC
. 15 TRBJ2-4 TRBV19 TRBD1 CASTLGGSTKNIQYF TGTGCCAGTACCCTAGGGGGCTCGACCAAAAACATTCAGTACTTC
. 15 TRBJ2-2 TRBV7-2 TRBD1 CASSFSDREGGELFF TGTGCCAGCAGCTTCTCTGACAGGGAAGGCGGGGAGCTGTTTTTT
. 14 TRBJ1-2 TRBV15 TRBD1 CATSRRQGAYGYTF TGTGCCACCAGCAGACGACAGGGGGCTTATGGCTACACCTTC
few 18 TRBJ2-1 TRBV21-1 . CASSNRDLAGDPVNEQFF TGTGCCAGCAGCAATCGGGACTTAGCGGGAGATCCGGTCAATGAGCAGTTCTTC
. 15 TRBJ2-7 TRBV18 TRBD1 CASSKGQGSSYEQYF TGTGCCAGCTCAAAGGGACAGGGGTCCTCCTACGAGCAGTACTTC
few 13 TRBJ2-3 TRBV25-1 . CASSESNTDTQYF TGTGCCAGCAGTGAATCCAACACAGATACGCAGTATTTT
. 15 TRBJ2-4 TRBV10-3 . CAISSGLRAKNIQYF TGTGCCATCAGCTCAGGACTTCGGGCCAAAAACATTCAGTACTTC
once 17 TRBJ2-1 TRBV4-2 TRBD2 CASSQVSRLAGGPEQFF TGTGCCAGCAGCCAAGTTTCCAGACTAGCGGGGGGACCGGAGCAGTTCTTC
. 13 TRBJ2-7 TRBV12-1 . CASSKFGQNEQYF TGTGCCAGCAGCAAATTCGGACAGAACGAGCAGTACTTC
. 17 TRBJ2-1 TRBV9 TRBD2 CASSPRLWGGPGNEQFF TGTGCCAGCAGCCCACGGTTATGGGGAGGGCCGGGGAATGAGCAGTTCTTC
. 14 TRBJ2-7 TRBV11-2 . CASSLTDWGDEQYF TGTGCCAGCAGCCTGACCGATTGGGGGGATGAGCAGTACTTC
. 16 TRBJ2-1 TRBV28 TRBD2 CASSMTSGRFHNEQFF TGTGCCAGCAGCATGACTAGCGGGAGGTTCCACAATGAGCAGTTCTTC
few 16 TRBJ2-7 TRBV7-8 . CASSSWPLGGDYEQYF TGTGCCAGCAGCTCCTGGCCGCTTGGAGGGGATTACGAGCAGTACTTC
. 15 TRBJ2-6 TRBV28 TRBD1 CASMTGLTGANVLTF TGTGCCAGCATGACAGGGCTAACGGGGGCCAACGTCCTGACTTTC
few 14 TRBJ1-2 TRBV25-1 . CASSEAFDGYGYTF TGTGCCAGCAGTGAAGCATTCGACGGCTATGGCTACACCTTC
few 15 TRBJ2-1 TRBV28 TRBD2 CASSFQTSGRHEQFF TGTGCCAGCAGTTTTCAAACTAGCGGGAGACATGAGCAGTTCTTC
few 15 TRBJ2-3 TRBV7-2 . CASSLEGGIMDTQYF TGTGCCAGCAGCTTAGAGGGGGGGATAATGGATACGCAGTATTTT
few 13 TRBJ1-1 TRBV7-2 TRBD1 CASSPRTGSEAFF TGTGCCAGCAGCCCCAGGACAGGCTCTGAAGCTTTCTTT
. 15 TRBJ2-1 TRBV5-1 . CASSLAQASNNEQFF TGCGCCAGCAGCTTGGCGCAGGCTTCGAACAATGAGCAGTTCTTC
few 16 TRBJ2-7 TRBV23-1 . CASSPSGTQGTYEQYF TGCGCCAGCAGTCCCTCCGGGACTCAGGGCACCTACGAGCAGTACTTC